One sample yielded the 14 T cell receptor beta chains listed below, sequenced in a study of early T cells in non-severe SARS-CoV-2 infection. MiXCR, run by TCRdb on the 5' RACE reads, gives a single entry per CDR3 protein. This sample yields 55,000 or so distinct CDR3 sequences, of which roughly an eighth are seen a single time; 1.3% to 1.5% belongs to the top ten. Specimen: whole blood. The receptor source for this set is an adult who was a healthcare worker with PCR-confirmed SARS-CoV-2 infection or an uninfected control (not recorded which).

The chain carries TRBV4-2 and TRBJ1-4; 7 nucleotides agree with TRBD1. The CDR3 runs to 16 residues. V was pared by 1 base and J by 5 bases, with 7 bases of the junction left unmatched. Germline CDR1 LGHNA, CDR2 YNFKEQ. The CDR3 loop is CASSQGRGGRNEKLFF. The CDR3 DNA reads TGTGCCAGCAGCCAAGGCAGGGGGGGTAGAAATGAAAAACTGTTTTTT.

This clonotype was recorded many times. The chain uses TRBV19 and TRBJ1-2; D is undetermined. CDR3 size: 13 residues. V dropped 3 bases and J dropped 8 bases, with 13 bases sitting between them. From germline, CDR1 is LNHDA and CDR2 SQIVND (reference sequence). CDR3 residues: CASSIKTMGGYTF. The CDR3 DNA reads TGTGCCAGTAGTATCAAGACTATGGGAGGCTACACCTTC.

This clonotype was counted many times. The CDR3 DNA reads TGTGCCAGCAGTTCGACCCGGGGGCAATACGAGCAGTACTTC. Its translation is CASSSTRGQYEQYF. The chain is built from TRBV12-3 or TRBV12-4 and TRBJ2-7; D is perhaps TRBD1 or TRBD2 (6 bases each). Trimming left V 4 bases short and J 4 bases short, with 14 bases between. This CDR3 is built from 14 residues.

The chain recombines TRBV11-2 with TRBJ1-3; no firm D call. The length of the CDR3 is 15 residues. Germline V gives CDR1 SGHAT, CDR2 FQNNGV. Trimming left V 1 base short and J 2 bases short, with 9 bases between. Written as DNA, the CDR3 is TGTGCCAGCAGCTTAGCGTTGATGGCTGGAAACACCATATATTTT. It specifies CASSLALMAGNTIYF.

The chain is built from TRBV5-1 and TRBJ2-1; 12 positions agree with TRBD2. Germline loops: CDR1 SGHRS, CDR2 YFSETQ. This CDR3 has 17 amino acids. The V segment lost 4 bases and the J segment 6 bases; nucleotides outside the gene matches: 11. The CDR3, as DNA: TGCGCCAGCAGCATCGGACTAGCGGGGAGCCATCCCAATGAGCAGTTCTTC. Translating gives CASSIGLAGSHPNEQFF.

The chain combines TRBV30 with TRBJ1-5; D remains unclear. Germline-derived CDR1 and CDR2 are GTSNPN and SVGIG (reference sequence). This CDR3 is built from 14 residues. V was shortened by 0 bases and J by 3 bases, with 9 bases between the two germline ends. The CDR3 sequence: CAWSVGRINQPQHF. CDR3 coding DNA: TGTGCCTGGAGTGTAGGACGGATCAATCAGCCCCAGCATTTT. The full variable domain, its missing parts supplied by reference TRBV30 and TRBJ1-5, is SQTIHQWPATLVQPVGSPLSLECTVEGTSNPNLYWYRQAAGRGLQLLFYSVGIGQISSEVPQNLSASRPQDRQFILSSKKLLLSDSGFYLCAWSVGRINQPQHFGDGTRLSIL.

This clonotype was found many times. The chain combines TRBV27 with TRBJ2-7; D possibly corresponds to TRBD2 (6 bases). The CDR3 runs 14 residues. Germline V gene lookup returns CDR1 MNHEY and CDR2 SMNVEV (reference sequence). The V end was cut by 5 bases, the J end by 2 bases, with 13 bases between. CDR3 protein: CASSRDPGAYEQYF. In DNA, the CDR3 is TGTGCCAGCAGTCGAGACCCGGGAGCCTACGAGCAGTACTTC.

This clonotype has more than one count but fewer than ten. The chain combines TRBV10-1 with TRBJ2-6; D gene unclear. Germline V gives CDR1 WNHNN, CDR2 SYGVQD (reference sequence). V lost 4 bases, J lost 1 base, and 2 bases lay in between. The CDR3 runs to 13 residues. CDR3 region: CASSGSGANVLTF. In DNA form, the CDR3 reads TGCGCCAGCAGTGGTTCTGGGGCCAACGTCCTGACTTTC.

The chain couples TRBV3-1 to TRBJ2-2; 7 bases fit TRBD2. There are 14 residues in the CDR3. V shed 4 bases and J 4 bases; nucleotides not matched to a gene: 3. CDR1 and CDR2 (germline): LGHDT, YNNKEL (reference sequence). DNA for the CDR3: TGTGCCAGCAGCCTGACTAGCTTCACCGGGGAGCTGTTTTTT. Translated: CASSLTSFTGELFF.

This clonotype occurred a few times. Here the CDR3 DNA reads TGTGCCAGCAGGCAGGGAAAGATGAACACTGAAGCTTTCTTT. This sequence encodes CASRQGKMNTEAFF. V gene TRBV13 combines with J gene TRBJ1-1; D is perhaps TRBD1 (5 bases). The CDR3 sequence is 14 residues long. Trimming cost V 6 bases and J 0 bases, with 11 bases left between them. Germline CDR1 and CDR2: PRHDT and FYEKMQ (reference sequence).

This clonotype showed up just a few times. The genes are TRBV7-2 and TRBJ2-2; TRBD2 matches 8 bases. From germline, CDR1 is SGHTA and CDR2 FQGNSA. The CDR3 consists of 15 residues. V dropped 5 bases and J dropped 6; count of bases not matched to a gene: 8. CDR3 sequence (DNA): TGTGCCAGCAGCGCTTCCGGGACTAGACCCGGGGAGCTGTTTTTT. It translates to CASSASGTRPGELFF. Based on the CDR3 plus reference TRBV7-2 and TRBJ2-2, the full variable domain is GAGVSQSPSNKVTEKGKDVELRCDPISGHTALYWYRQSLGQGLEFLIYFQGNSAPDKSGLPSDRFSAERTGGSVSTLTIQRTQQEDSAVYLCASSASGTRPGELFFGEGSRLTVL.

V is TRBV29-1 and J is TRBJ1-1; 7 nucleotides agree with TRBD1. This CDR3 contains 10 residues. Germline V gene lookup returns CDR1 SQVTM and CDR2 ANQGSEA. V shed 6 bases, J shed 7 bases, and the junction held 2 bases outside the gene matches. This CDR3 reads CSVYRGEAFF. The CDR3 DNA follows: TGCAGCGTATACAGGGGTGAAGCTTTCTTT.

This clonotype was seen repeatedly, ten times or more. The chain employs TRBV24-1 and TRBJ1-5; D ambiguous. Between the trimmed V and J ends, which lost 0 bases and 5 bases, there was a span of 13 bases. The CDR3 covers 16 residues. Germline CDR1 and CDR2: KGHDR and SFDVKD. The CDR3 nucleotides read TGTGCCACCAGTGATTTGGGCAGGTCCCCTCATCAGCCCCAGCATTTT. Encoded protein: CATSDLGRSPHQPQHF.

This clonotype was counted ten times or more. The rearrangement joins TRBV7-2 to TRBJ2-7, with a weak D call TRBD1 (5 bases). Trimming pared 4 bases from V and 5 bases from J, leaving 15 bases between. Germline V lookup: CDR1 SGHTA, CDR2 FQGNSA. The CDR3 has 14 residues. CDR3 amino acids: CASSSPGLDNEQYF. CDR3 nucleotide sequence: TGTGCCAGCAGCTCACCGGGCCTGGACAACGAGCAGTACTTC.